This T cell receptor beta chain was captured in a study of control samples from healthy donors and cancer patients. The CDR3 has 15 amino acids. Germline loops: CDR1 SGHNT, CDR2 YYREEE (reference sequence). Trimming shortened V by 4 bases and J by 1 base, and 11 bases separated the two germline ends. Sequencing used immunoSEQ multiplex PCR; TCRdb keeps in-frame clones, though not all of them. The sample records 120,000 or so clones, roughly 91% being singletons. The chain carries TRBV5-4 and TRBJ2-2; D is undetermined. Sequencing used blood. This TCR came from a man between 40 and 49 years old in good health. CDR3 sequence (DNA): TGTGCCAGCAGCAACCGACTGGGGAACACCGGGGAGCTGTTTTTT. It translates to CASSNRLGNTGELFF.